Presented here are 32 T cell receptor beta chains from one specimen sequenced in a study of radiotherapy plus CTLA-4 blockade in lung cancer. Using immunoSEQ multiplex PCR, the repertoire was profiled, and TCRdb retains in-frame clones only, with some absent. The sample yields roughly 100,000 clones, about 85% seen once. Specimen: peripheral blood, collected from a patient treated with radiotherapy plus ipilimumab. Receptors were obtained from a human donor with non-small cell lung cancer that progressed on radiotherapy plus ipilimumab. Some clones in this sample may be carry-over from other donors' samples.

This clone was recorded a few times. J is TRBJ2-7 and V is TRBV28, with 9 bases fitting TRBD1. The CDR3 spans 15 residues. The V gene's germline CDR1 is MDHEN and CDR2 SYDVKM. The junction had 9 bases not matched to a gene; V was cut back by 5 bases and J by 4 bases. The CDR3 spells CASSTPGTGLYEQYF. The CDR3 DNA sequence: TGTGCCAGCAGTACTCCCGGGACAGGGCTGTACGAGCAGTACTTC.

The rearrangement uses TRBV9 and TRBJ2-1; D gene unclear. The germline gives CDR1 SGDLS, CDR2 YYNGEE. CDR3 length: 14 amino acids. With 2 bases removed from V and 0 bases from J, the gap between germline ends came to 6 bases. Here the CDR3 DNA reads TGTGCCAGCAGCGTGATGAGCTCCTACAATGAGCAGTTCTTC. It yields the protein CASSVMSSYNEQFF.

This sequence joins TRBV25-1 and TRBJ2-3; no definite D call. Trimming shortened V by 0 bases and J by 7 bases, and 11 bases separated the two germline ends. The CDR3 is 14 amino acids. CDR1 and CDR2 from the germline V gene are MGHDK and SYGVNS. As DNA, the CDR3 is TGTGCCAGCAGTGAATATGTGGCCAGTAATACGCAGTATTTT. This sequence encodes CASSEYVASNTQYF.

The gene calls are TRBV18 and TRBJ2-3; D is possibly TRBD2 (7 bases). This CDR3 region has 14 residues. V was clipped by 1 base and J by 5 bases, with 10 bases between them. Germline-derived CDR1 and CDR2 are KGHSH and LQKENI. The CDR3, as DNA: TGTGCCAGCTCACCACGGGGGGGCCTAGATACGCAGTATTTT. The encoded protein is CASSPRGGLDTQYF.

The V gene is TRBV5-4, the J gene TRBJ2-5; TRBD2 might be the D (7 bases). Germline CDR1 and CDR2: SGHNT and YYREEE (reference sequence). Trimming pared 0 bases from V and 1 base from J, leaving 10 bases between. The CDR3 totals 15 residues. This CDR3 is CASSLEGGAQETQYF. The CDR3 nucleotides read TGTGCCAGCAGCTTGGAGGGGGGGGCCCAAGAGACCCAGTACTTC.

V usage is TRBV7-3 and J usage is TRBJ1-1; D is uncertain. Germline V lookup: CDR1 SGHTA, CDR2 FQGTGA. The CDR3 is made up of 15 amino acids. V lost 5 bases and J lost 1, with 14 bases in between. As DNA, the CDR3 is TGTGCCAGCAGCGACCCAGGTGTGTGGAACACTGAAGCTTTCTTT. Encoded protein: CASSDPGVWNTEAFF.

The chain carries TRBV19 and TRBJ2-7; no firm D call. V was trimmed by 4 bases and J by 5 bases, leaving 15 bases between them. Germline assignment: CDR1 LNHDA and CDR2 SQIVND (reference sequence). The CDR3 has 14 residues. The CDR3 sequence is CASSTGPQRDEQYF. The CDR3, as DNA: TGTGCCAGTAGTACCGGGCCCCAAAGGGACGAGCAGTACTTC.

The chain employs TRBV28 and TRBJ1-5; 9 bases fit TRBD1. The junction had 9 bases not matched to a gene; V was cut back by 8 bases and J by 4 bases. This CDR3 has 15 residues. Germline V gives CDR1 MDHEN, CDR2 SYDVKM. The CDR3 spells CASLILQGANQPQHF. In DNA form, the CDR3 reads TGTGCCAGCCTGATTTTACAGGGGGCAAATCAGCCCCAGCATTTT.

The CDR3 region is CASKTSGSTDTQYF. In nucleotides, the CDR3 is TGTGCCAGCAAGACTAGCGGAAGCACAGATACGCAGTATTTT. The chain is built from TRBV6-4 and TRBJ2-3; 9 positions agree with TRBD2. The CDR3 is 14 residues long. Germline V gene sequence: CDR1 MRHNA, CDR2 SNTAGT. The V and J ends lost 7 bases and 0 bases, in that order; junction bases with no gene match: 2.

This clone was seen only a few times. The chain employs TRBV5-1 and TRBJ2-2; 9 nucleotides agree with TRBD1. The CDR3 is 17 amino acids. The ends lost 4 bases at V and 6 bases at J; junction bases unmatched: 13. The germline V gene has CDR1 SGHRS and CDR2 YFSETQ. The CDR3 DNA sequence: TGCGCCAGCAGCGCCCGCTCCGGGACAGGGTTCCCCGGGGAGCTGTTTTTT. This codes for CASSARSGTGFPGELFF. Full variable domain (missing parts from reference TRBV5-1 and TRBJ2-2): KAGVTQTPRYLIKTRGQQVTLSCSPISGHRSVSWYQQTPGQGLQFLFEYFSETQRNKGNFPGRFSGRQFSNSRSEMNVSTLELGDSALYLCASSARSGTGFPGELFFGEGSRLTVL.

This chain links TRBV6-6 with TRBJ2-7; 7 bases agree with TRBD1. Looked up from germline, CDR1 is MNHNY and CDR2 is SVGAGI (reference sequence). This CDR3 region has 16 residues. V lost 3 bases to trimming and J lost 1 base; unmatched junction nucleotides: 9. CDR3 amino acids: CASSYKDREPSYEQYF. The DNA for the CDR3 is TGTGCCAGCAGTTATAAAGACAGGGAACCGTCCTACGAGCAGTACTTC.

The rearrangement links TRBV4-3 to TRBJ2-3; the match to TRBD2 covers 7 bases. The CDR3 contains 16 residues. V shed 1 base, J shed 1 base, and the junction held 5 bases outside the gene matches. Per germline, CDR1 LGHNA and CDR2 YSLEER. As DNA, the CDR3 is TGCGCCAGCAGCCAAGGGCCCCGGGGGGGCACAGATACGCAGTATTTT. This encodes CASSQGPRGGTDTQYF.

This clone was observed a single time. The chain couples TRBV7-9 to TRBJ2-1, with 13 bases fitting TRBD2. The CDR3 extends over 19 amino acids. Germline lookup yields CDR1 SEHNR and CDR2 FQNEAQ (reference sequence). Trimming took 1 base from V and 4 from J; bases not matched to a gene: 10. As DNA, the CDR3 is TGTGCCAGCAGCTTAGAGTGGACTAGCGGGGGACTTTATTACAATGAGCAGTTCTTC. This sequence encodes CASSLEWTSGGLYYNEQFF.

This clone appeared once. V usage is TRBV9 and J usage is TRBJ2-3; TRBD1 matches at 7 bases. The CDR3 is 15 amino acids. After removal of 0 bases from V and 4 bases from J, the junction contained 5 bases not matched to a gene. CDR1 is SGDLS, CDR2 YYNGEE, per germline. The CDR3 sequence is CASSVVGQAADTQYF. As DNA, the CDR3 is TGTGCCAGCAGCGTAGTTGGACAGGCCGCAGATACGCAGTATTTT.

The chain employs TRBV19 and TRBJ2-4; 10 bases map to TRBD2. Germline V CDR1 and CDR2: LNHDA, SQIVND (reference sequence). V was clipped by 1 base and J by 8 bases; unmatched bases: 2. The CDR3 is 14 amino acids. The CDR3 loop is CASSIASGGYIQYF. CDR3 sequence (DNA): TGTGCCAGTAGTATAGCTAGCGGGGGCTACATTCAGTACTTC.

The V and J genes are TRBV2 and TRBJ2-2, with D hard to call. The CDR3 runs 12 residues. The V gene's germline CDR1 is SNHLY and CDR2 FYNNEI. Trimming took 8 bases from V and 6 from J, leaving 10 bases between them. As DNA, the CDR3 is TGTGCCAGCGGTGGGGTCGCCGGGGAGCTGTTTTTT. Translated: CASGGVAGELFF.

This clone was seen a single time. The rearrangement joins TRBV19 to TRBJ2-1, with 15 positions matching TRBD2. Trimming at V came to 6 bases and at J to 6 bases, leaving 9 bases not matched to a gene. The CDR3 length is 17 residues. Germline V gives CDR1 LNHDA, CDR2 SQIVND (reference sequence). DNA of the CDR3: TGTGCCAGTAGAGGACTAGCGGGGGGGCCGTTAGTCAATGAGCAGTTCTTC. This gives the protein CASRGLAGGPLVNEQFF.

The rearrangement joins TRBV5-1 to TRBJ1-4; D unclear. The CDR3 runs 13 residues. V lost 4 bases, J lost 4 bases, and 8 bases lay in between. Germline V gene data show CDR1 as SGHRS and CDR2 as YFSETQ. In DNA form, the CDR3 reads TGCGCCAGCAGCCTGGACGGTAATGAAAAACTGTTTTTT. Encoded protein: CASSLDGNEKLFF.

The CDR3 spells CASSQFLAGGFYEQYF. DNA of the CDR3: TGTGCCAGCAGCCAGTTTCTGGCAGGGGGTTTCTACGAGCAGTACTTC. The chain recombines TRBV14 with TRBJ2-7, with 7 bases aligning to TRBD1. The CDR3 length is 16 residues. CDR1 SGHDN and CDR2 FVKESK come from the germline V gene. V shed 3 bases and J 3 bases; nucleotides not matched to a gene: 11. Drawing the rest from reference TRBV14 and TRBJ2-7, the complete variable domain is EAGVTQFPSHSVIEKGQTVTLRCDPISGHDNLYWYRRVMGKEIKFLLHFVKESKQDESGMPNNRFLAERTGGTYSTLKVQPAELEDSGVYFCASSQFLAGGFYEQYFGPGTRLTVT.

The CDR3 sequence: CASSVELGPPYEQYF. The CDR3 DNA reads TGTGCCAGCAGCGTAGAACTAGGCCCCCCCTACGAGCAGTACTTC. V gene TRBV9 combines with J gene TRBJ2-7; D is perhaps TRBD2 (5 bases). Trimming shortened V by 0 bases and J by 2 bases, and 12 bases separated the two germline ends. Germline-derived CDR1 and CDR2 are SGDLS and YYNGEE. The CDR3 spans 15 residues.

The chain joins TRBV7-9 to TRBJ2-5; 10 nucleotides align to TRBD1. CDR1 SEHNR and CDR2 FQNEAQ come from the germline V gene (reference sequence). CDR3 length: 15 amino acids. Trimming cost V 5 bases and J 7 bases; bases outside gene matches: 10. As DNA, the CDR3 is TGTGCCAGCAGCCCGACAGGGGGCGAGGGCGGGACCCAGTACTTC. The encoded protein is CASSPTGGEGGTQYF.

This chain joins TRBV6-6 and TRBJ1-4; possible D gene TRBD1, 5 bases. Trimming left V 6 bases short and J 8 bases short, with 10 bases between. Per the germline V gene, CDR1 is MNHNY and CDR2 is SVGAGI (reference sequence). The CDR3 covers 12 residues. The DNA of the CDR3 is TGTGCCAGCAGACCCGCAGGGGAAAAACTGTTTTTT. Translation: CASRPAGEKLFF.

In its sample, this clone was seen once. This rearrangement joins TRBV6-5 to TRBJ2-7; TRBD1 is a possible D gene (5 bases). V lost 8 bases, J lost 1 base, and 15 bases lay in between. The CDR3 is 14 residues long. From germline, CDR1 is MNHEY and CDR2 SVGAGI. CDR3 sequence reads: CASRQTVASYEQYF. The CDR3 nucleotides read TGTGCCAGCCGGCAGACAGTCGCATCCTACGAGCAGTACTTC.

This chain connects TRBV7-9 to TRBJ1-2; D gene uncertain. V was pared by 1 base and J by 4 bases, with 10 bases between. Germline lookup yields CDR1 SEHNR and CDR2 FQNEAQ (reference sequence). The length of the CDR3 is 14 residues. The CDR3 region has the DNA TGTGCCAGCAGCTTAGACAGCAGTGGCTATGGCTACACCTTC. Protein product: CASSLDSSGYGYTF.

V and J are TRBV7-8 and TRBJ2-7; D ambiguous. The V end was cut by 0 bases, the J end by 0 bases, with 15 bases between. The germline CDR1 and CDR2 sequences are SGHVS and FQNEAQ. The CDR3 length is 17 residues. This chain's CDR3 is CASSLAPHTASSYEQYF. In DNA form, the CDR3 reads TGTGCCAGCAGCTTAGCCCCGCACACAGCGAGCTCCTACGAGCAGTACTTC.

This chain links TRBV6-5 with TRBJ1-2; D not resolved. CDR1 and CDR2 (germline): MNHEY, SVGAGI. CDR3 size: 13 residues. Trimming pared 2 bases from V and 8 bases from J, leaving 12 bases between. This CDR3 reads CASSYTDARGYTF. CDR3 DNA sequence: TGTGCCAGCAGTTACACGGACGCTCGCGGCTACACCTTC.

The rearrangement joins TRBV4-3 to TRBJ1-5; D not resolved. Germline loops: CDR1 LGHNA, CDR2 YSLEER. Trimming stripped 0 bases from V and 2 bases from J, with 5 bases between. The CDR3 totals 14 residues. The CDR3 is CASSQDWRNQPQHF. CDR3 nucleotides: TGCGCCAGCAGCCAAGATTGGCGCAATCAGCCCCAGCATTTT.

The chain is built from TRBV6-5 and TRBJ2-3; 8 nucleotides match TRBD2. There are 15 residues in the CDR3. Unmatched junction bases numbered 8, after V lost 8 bases and J lost 1 base. The germline V gene has CDR1 MNHEY and CDR2 SVGAGI. The CDR3 region is CASRGTSGGTDTQYF. CDR3 nucleotide sequence: TGTGCCAGCCGGGGAACTAGCGGAGGCACAGATACGCAGTATTTT.

The genes are TRBV6-1 and TRBJ1-5; no reliable D call. This CDR3 contains 15 residues. V lost 0 bases, J lost 6 bases, and 12 bases lay in between. Germline V CDR1 and CDR2: MNHNS, SASEGT. The CDR3 loop is CASSEAGGSGQPQHF. CDR3 DNA: TGTGCCAGCAGTGAAGCGGGCGGGTCGGGTCAGCCCCAGCATTTT.

This sequence joins TRBV4-1 and TRBJ2-3; 9 bases agree with TRBD2. This CDR3 contains 16 residues. The J segment lost 7 bases and the V segment lost 0 bases, leaving 8 bases of the junction unmatched. CDR1 and CDR2 (germline): MGHRA, YSYEKL. The CDR3 DNA reads TGCGCCAGCAGCCAAGATATAGCGGGGGCTCGGAATACGCAGTATTTT. Residues: CASSQDIAGARNTQYF.

J is TRBJ2-7 and V is TRBV6-5, with 7 nucleotides matching TRBD1. The CDR3 loop spans 14 amino acids. Germline trimming cut 4 bases from V and 2 bases from J; bases unmatched to any gene: 5. Germline-derived CDR1 and CDR2 are MNHEY and SVGAGI. CDR3 sequence: CASSSPGQPYEQYF. The DNA for the CDR3 is TGTGCCAGCAGTTCCCCGGGACAGCCCTACGAGCAGTACTTC.

V and J are TRBV7-8 and TRBJ1-1; maybe TRBD1 (6 bases). Germline V gives CDR1 SGHVS, CDR2 FQNEAQ. The CDR3 has 15 amino acids. Deletions cut 1 base from V and 1 base from J, with 10 bases between. The CDR3 is CASSLVWTENTEAFF. The CDR3 region has the DNA TGTGCCAGCAGCTTAGTTTGGACAGAGAACACTGAAGCTTTCTTT.